The clone carrying this T cell receptor (beta chain) was seen more than once but under ten times. The entry originates in a study of identical twins. Unique molecular identifiers were present on the cDNA, and a universal primer site came from template switching. TCRdb itself ran the 5' RACE reads through MiXCR, one entry per CDR3 protein. This table has some 230,000 distinct CDR3 sequences, over 5% appearing once. Germline-derived CDR1 and CDR2 are SGHRS and YFSETQ. The V and J ends lost 2 bases and 4 bases respectively, with 15 bases between them. The CDR3 is made up of 15 amino acids. This same sample was also taken into another study, of T cells expressing NK-cell markers. As that study records: Obtained from sorted CD3+CD56+NKG2C+, CD3+CD56+NKG2C- and CD3+CD56-NKG2C+ T cells were the TCR beta repertoires.

The V and J genes are TRBV5-1 and TRBJ1-2; D perhaps matches TRBD1 (6 bases). Sequenced material: CD8+ T cells sorted from blood. The source is a young woman in good health. The CDR3 coding sequence is TGCGCCAGCAGCTTTATCACAGGGTCCGCCTATGGCTACACCTTC. Its translation is CASSFITGSAYGYTF.